This T cell receptor (beta chain) was profiled in a study of blood T cell repertoires in COVID-19. Background on the study: Specimens from acute and convalescent COVID-19 originated in the United States, Italy and Spain. T cells, B-cell-depleted T cells, or PBMCs provided the cDNA or gDNA that served as material.

As originally analysed: Cell counts per sample came from amplifying reference gene primers. Only in-frame clones appear in the TCRdb table, and some are missing; sequencing was by immunoSEQ multiplex PCR. The V and J calls and the clone size are those of that table, but D and trimming were determined from the DNA. The table has 150,000 to 200,000 clones, 70% to 90% seen once. The germline V gene encodes CDR1 PRHDT and CDR2 FYEKMQ (reference sequence). V was cut by 7 bases and J by 7 bases, with 17 bases left in between. This CDR3 is 14 amino acids long. This sequence joins TRBV13 and TRBJ1-5; D is unclear. This TCR came from a woman older than 75 in a cohort sampled during active or convalescent COVID-19. The source material was peripheral blood. The DNA for the CDR3 is TGTGCCAGCACCCAAAACCCGGGAGGCCAGCCCCAGCATTTT. Amino acid sequence: CASTQNPGGQPQHF.